At least ten counts were recorded for the clone carrying this T cell receptor (beta chain). Its target is unknown. Trimming cost V 2 bases and J 0 bases, with 7 bases left between them. CDR3 length: 15 residues. The V gene's germline CDR1 is MNHEY and CDR2 SVGAGI. This sample is drawn from a study of human T cells and chemical hapten exposure. Whole-study context: DPC (0.01%) was patch tested on the upper back and read at 6 days. Overall study findings and caveats: PT1 expanded TCR numbers tracked positively with patch test score.

In the source study's methods: Sampled TCR counts reached a median of around 94,000 per sample, with values ranging from about 20,000 to 700,000. TCRdb re-derived calls from the RACE reads in MiXCR, one entry per CDR3 protein. TCRdb assigned the V and J calls; the authors' analysis was not used. The sample carries under 450,000 distinct CDR3 sequences, approximately 5.1% recorded once. The time point is: patch test 1, 2 weeks after DPC sensitization. Treatment specified: therapeutic diphenylcyclopropenone sensitization with weekly scalp DPC. Participating donors were patients with alopecia, aged 18 to 70 years, considered appropriate candidates for DPC.

The TCR was taken from a woman aged 50 to 60 with alopecia areata. Some clones in this sample may be carry-over from other donors' samples. This sample comprised whole blood, obtained in connection with sensitization to the hapten diphenylcyclopropenone (DPC). The chain has TRBV6-5 and TRBJ2-2; D uncertain. CDR3 in DNA: TGTGCCAGCAGTTACCTTGATCCGAACACCGGGGAGCTGTTTTTT. It is translated as CASSYLDPNTGELFF.